Following are 2 T cell receptor beta chains from one sample sequenced in a study of early T cells in non-severe SARS-CoV-2 infection. From the 5' RACE reads, TCRdb called clonotypes with MiXCR, one entry per CDR3 protein. The data show 87,000 or so distinct CDR3 sequences, approximately 15% seen once. Sequencing input: whole blood. Receptors originate from an adult who was a healthcare worker with PCR-confirmed SARS-CoV-2 infection or an uninfected control (not recorded which).

This clonotype was detected ten times or more. The J gene is TRBJ1-2, the V gene TRBV9; D perhaps matches TRBD1 (6 bases). The ends were cut back, 4 bases at V and 1 base at J, with 8 bases in the middle. CDR3 length: 13 residues. CDR1 is SGDLS and CDR2 is YYNGEE in the germline V gene. DNA for the CDR3: TGTGCCAGCAGCCCAGGGGATAACTATGGCTACACCTTC. It specifies CASSPGDNYGYTF. Using reference TRBV9 and TRBJ1-2 for the parts outside the CDR3, the full variable domain is DSGVTQTPKHLITATGQRVTLRCSPRSGDLSVYWYQQSLDQGLQFLIQYYNGEERAKGNILERFSAQQFPDLHSELNLSSLELGDSALYFCASSPGDNYGYTFGSGTRLTVV.

This clonotype was counted between two and nine times. This chain joins TRBV12-3 or TRBV12-4 and TRBJ2-3, with 11 bases that match TRBD2. This CDR3 has 16 amino acids. Trimming at V came to 7 bases and at J to 5 bases, leaving 11 bases not matched to a gene. CDR3 coding DNA: TGTGCCAGCACCCACAGCCCGCTAGCGGGGGGAGATACGCAGTATTTT. This encodes CASTHSPLAGGDTQYF.